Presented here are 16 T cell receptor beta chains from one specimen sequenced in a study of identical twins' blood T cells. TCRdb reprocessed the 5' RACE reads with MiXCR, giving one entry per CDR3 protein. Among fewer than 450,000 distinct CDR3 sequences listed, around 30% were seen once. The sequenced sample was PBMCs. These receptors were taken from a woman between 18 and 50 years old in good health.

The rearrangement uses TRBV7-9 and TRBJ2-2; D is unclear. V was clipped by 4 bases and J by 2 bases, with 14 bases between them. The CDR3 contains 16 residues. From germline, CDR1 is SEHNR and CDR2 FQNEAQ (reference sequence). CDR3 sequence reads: CASSYSRRTNTGELFF. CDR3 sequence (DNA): TGTGCCAGCAGCTACAGCAGAAGAACCAACACCGGGGAGCTGTTTTTT.

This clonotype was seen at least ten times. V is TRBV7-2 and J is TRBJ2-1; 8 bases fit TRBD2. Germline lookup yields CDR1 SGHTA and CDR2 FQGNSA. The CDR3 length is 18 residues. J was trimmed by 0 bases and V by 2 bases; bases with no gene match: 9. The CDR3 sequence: CASSLFPGLDISYNEQFF. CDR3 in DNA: TGTGCCAGCAGCTTATTCCCGGGACTAGACATCTCCTACAATGAGCAGTTCTTC.

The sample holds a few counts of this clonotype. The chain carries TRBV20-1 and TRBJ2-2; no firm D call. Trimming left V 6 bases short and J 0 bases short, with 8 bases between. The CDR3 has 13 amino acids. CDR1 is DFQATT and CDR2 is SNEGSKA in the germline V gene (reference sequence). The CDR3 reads CSAAPTNTGELFF. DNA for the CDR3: TGCAGTGCCGCCCCTACGAACACCGGGGAGCTGTTTTTT.

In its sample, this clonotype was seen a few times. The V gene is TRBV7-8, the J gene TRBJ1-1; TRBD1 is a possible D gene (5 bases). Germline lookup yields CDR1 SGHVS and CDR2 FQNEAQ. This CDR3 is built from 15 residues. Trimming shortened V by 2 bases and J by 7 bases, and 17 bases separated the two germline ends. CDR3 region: CASSLWGGSGVEAFF. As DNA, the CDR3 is TGTGCCAGCAGCTTATGGGGCGGTAGCGGGGTTGAAGCTTTCTTT.

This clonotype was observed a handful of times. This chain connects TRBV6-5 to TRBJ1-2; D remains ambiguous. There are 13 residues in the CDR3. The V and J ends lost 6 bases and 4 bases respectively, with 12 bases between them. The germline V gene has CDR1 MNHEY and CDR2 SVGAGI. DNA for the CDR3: TGTGCCAGCAGAGACGAGTATACCTATGGCTACACCTTC. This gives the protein CASRDEYTYGYTF.

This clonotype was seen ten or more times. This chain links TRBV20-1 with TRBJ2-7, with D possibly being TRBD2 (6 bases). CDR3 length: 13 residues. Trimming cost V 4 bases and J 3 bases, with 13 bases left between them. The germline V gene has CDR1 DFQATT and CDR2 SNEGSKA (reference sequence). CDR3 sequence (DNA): TGCAGTGCTATCGCCGAGGGAGGCTACGAGCAGTACTTC. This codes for CSAIAEGGYEQYF.

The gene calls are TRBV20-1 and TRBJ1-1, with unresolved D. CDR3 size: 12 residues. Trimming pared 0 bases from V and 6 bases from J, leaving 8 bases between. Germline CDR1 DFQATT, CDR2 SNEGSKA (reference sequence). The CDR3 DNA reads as TGCAGTGCTAGAGATGGTCGGGCTGAAGCTTTCTTT. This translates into CSARDGRAEAFF.

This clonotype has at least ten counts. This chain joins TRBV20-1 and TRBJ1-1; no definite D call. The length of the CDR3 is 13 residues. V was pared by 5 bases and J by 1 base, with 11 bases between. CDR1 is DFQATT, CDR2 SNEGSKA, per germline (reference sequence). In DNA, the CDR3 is TGCAGTGCTGCGAAGTCAGGGAACACTGAAGCTTTCTTT. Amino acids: CSAAKSGNTEAFF.

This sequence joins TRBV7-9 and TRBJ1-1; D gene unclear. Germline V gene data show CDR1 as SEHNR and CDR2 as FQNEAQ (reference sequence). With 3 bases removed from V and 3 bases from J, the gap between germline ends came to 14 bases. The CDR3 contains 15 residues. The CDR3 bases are TGTGCCAGCAGCTTCCCGCCCGGCGGATACACTGAAGCTTTCTTT. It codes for CASSFPPGGYTEAFF.

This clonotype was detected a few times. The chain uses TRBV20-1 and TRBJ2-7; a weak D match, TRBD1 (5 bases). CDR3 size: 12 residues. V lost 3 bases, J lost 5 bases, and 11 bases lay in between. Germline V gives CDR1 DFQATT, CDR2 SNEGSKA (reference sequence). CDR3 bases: TGCAGTGCTAGCGGCCAGGGCCACGAGCAGTACTTC. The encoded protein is CSASGQGHEQYF.

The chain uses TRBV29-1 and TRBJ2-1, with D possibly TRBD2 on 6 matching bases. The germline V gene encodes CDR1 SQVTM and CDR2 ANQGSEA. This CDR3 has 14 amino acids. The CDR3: CRVSRLTSYNEQFF. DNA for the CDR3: TGCAGGGTTTCCCGCTTGACTAGTTACAATGAGCAGTTCTTC.

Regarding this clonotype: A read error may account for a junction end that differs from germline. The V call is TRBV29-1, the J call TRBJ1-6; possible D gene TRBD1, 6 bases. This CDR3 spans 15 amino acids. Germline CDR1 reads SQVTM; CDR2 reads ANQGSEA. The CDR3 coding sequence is TGCAGCATTGACGGGAACAGGGAGGTTGATTCACCCCTCCACTTT. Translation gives CSIDGNREVDSPLHF.

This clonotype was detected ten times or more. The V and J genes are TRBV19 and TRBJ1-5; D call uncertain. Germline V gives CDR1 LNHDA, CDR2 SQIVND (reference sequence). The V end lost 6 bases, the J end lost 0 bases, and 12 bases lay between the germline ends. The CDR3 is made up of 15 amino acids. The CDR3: CASRTYSNSNQPQHF. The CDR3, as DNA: TGTGCCAGTAGAACGTACAGCAATAGCAATCAGCCCCAGCATTTT.

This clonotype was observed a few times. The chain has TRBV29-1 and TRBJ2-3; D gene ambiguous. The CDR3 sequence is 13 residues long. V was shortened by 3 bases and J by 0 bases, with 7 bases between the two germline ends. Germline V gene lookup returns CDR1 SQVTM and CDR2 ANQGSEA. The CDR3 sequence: CSVEFGSTDTQYF. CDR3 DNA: TGCAGCGTTGAGTTTGGTAGCACAGATACGCAGTATTTT.

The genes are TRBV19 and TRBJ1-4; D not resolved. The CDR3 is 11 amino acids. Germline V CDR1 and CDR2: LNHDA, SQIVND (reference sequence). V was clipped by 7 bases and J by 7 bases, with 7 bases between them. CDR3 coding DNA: TGTGCCAGTACTTCTAGTGAAAAACTGTTTTTT. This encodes CASTSSEKLFF.

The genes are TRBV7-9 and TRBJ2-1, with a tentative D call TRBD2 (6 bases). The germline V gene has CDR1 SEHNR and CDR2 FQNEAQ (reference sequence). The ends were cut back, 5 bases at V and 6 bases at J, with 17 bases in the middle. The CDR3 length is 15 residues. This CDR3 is CASSATSRSPNEQFF. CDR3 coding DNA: TGTGCCAGCAGCGCAACTAGCAGGAGTCCCAATGAGCAGTTCTTC. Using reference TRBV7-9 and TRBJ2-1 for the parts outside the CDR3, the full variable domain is DTGVSQNPRHKITKRGQNVTFRCDPISEHNRLYWYRQTLGQGPEFLTYFQNEAQLEKSRLLSDRFSAERPKGSFSTLEIQRTEQGDSAMYLCASSATSRSPNEQFFGPGTRLTVL.